A selection of T cell receptor beta chains follows, all from one sample in a study of blood T cell repertoires in COVID-19. Assay: immunoSEQ multiplex PCR; the TCRdb copy retains only in-frame clones and omits some. The table includes 200,000 or so clones, roughly 80% detected once. Sequenced: peripheral blood. All receptors derive from a man in his sixties with active or convalescent COVID-19. CDR3s include the opening cysteine and the closing phenylalanine or tryptophan. Each record gives: clone size, V gene, J gene, D gene, CDR3 protein, CDR3 DNA. A D gene is named only where the DNA matches it firmly. The size entry is marked missing in some rows and otherwise reads once, few, many or a size class.

clone_size: NA; v_call: TRBV6-6; j_call: TRBJ2-5; d_call: NA; cdr3_aa: CASIESGSQETQYF; cdr3_nt: TGTGCCAGCATCGAGTCTGGGAGCCAAGAGACCCAGTACTTC
clone_size: NA; v_call: TRBV7-3; j_call: TRBJ2-1; d_call: NA; cdr3_aa: CASSADRSSYNEQFF; cdr3_nt: TGTGCCAGCAGCGCGGACAGAAGCTCCTACAATGAGCAGTTCTTC
clone_size: NA; v_call: TRBV19; j_call: TRBJ1-2; d_call: NA; cdr3_aa: CASSSSVLEDYTF; cdr3_nt: TGTGCCAGTAGTAGCTCAGTACTGGAGGACTACACCTTC
clone_size: NA; v_call: TRBV9; j_call: TRBJ2-2; d_call: TRBD1; cdr3_aa: CASTPGPGGSGELFF; cdr3_nt: TGTGCCAGCACCCCCGGGCCAGGGGGCTCCGGGGAGCTGTTTTTT
clone_size: once; v_call: TRBV6-2/TRBV6-3; j_call: TRBJ2-5; d_call: NA; cdr3_aa: CASRYPTHARGNEGETQYF; cdr3_nt: TGTGCCAGCAGGTACCCTACCCACGCCAGGGGAAATGAAGGAGAGACCCAGTACTTC
clone_size: NA; v_call: TRBV9; j_call: TRBJ2-1; d_call: TRBD1; cdr3_aa: CASSAGPGGGFQFF; cdr3_nt: TGTGCCAGCAGCGCAGGCCCAGGGGGTGGGTTCCAGTTCTTC
clone_size: NA; v_call: TRBV5-1; j_call: TRBJ2-7; d_call: TRBD1; cdr3_aa: CASSLGRGRVIYEQYF; cdr3_nt: TGCGCCAGCAGCTTGGGCAGGGGGCGCGTTATTTACGAGCAGTACTTC
clone_size: NA; v_call: TRBV7-2; j_call: TRBJ2-2; d_call: NA; cdr3_aa: CASSSPGGELFF; cdr3_nt: TGTGCCAGCAGCTCCCCCGGCGGGGAGCTGTTTTTT
clone_size: NA; v_call: TRBV25-1; j_call: TRBJ2-7; d_call: NA; cdr3_aa: CASSRPRAGDEQYF; cdr3_nt: TGTGCCAGCAGCCGGCCCAGGGCCGGAGACGAGCAGTACTTC
clone_size: NA; v_call: TRBV7-9; j_call: TRBJ2-7; d_call: NA; cdr3_aa: CASSTPYRDTGYEQYF; cdr3_nt: TGTGCCAGCAGCACCCCTTACCGGGACACTGGGTACGAGCAGTACTTC
clone_size: NA; v_call: TRBV5-1; j_call: TRBJ1-1; d_call: NA; cdr3_aa: CASSLVPGEDTEAFF; cdr3_nt: TGCGCCAGCAGCTTGGTTCCCGGAGAGGACACTGAAGCTTTCTTT
clone_size: NA; v_call: TRBV24-1; j_call: TRBJ1-2; d_call: NA; cdr3_aa: CATSDSGLLSIHGYTF; cdr3_nt: TGTGCCACCAGTGATTCGGGTCTTCTGTCTATCCATGGCTACACCTTC
clone_size: NA; v_call: TRBV9; j_call: TRBJ2-3; d_call: TRBD2; cdr3_aa: CASSGGAFTDTQYF; cdr3_nt: TGTGCCAGCTCCGGGGGGGCGTTCACAGATACGCAGTATTTT
clone_size: NA; v_call: TRBV11-3; j_call: TRBJ2-1; d_call: NA; cdr3_aa: CASSLNGYNEQFF; cdr3_nt: TGTGCCAGCAGCTTAAACGGTTACAATGAGCAGTTCTTC
clone_size: NA; v_call: TRBV4-1; j_call: TRBJ2-1; d_call: TRBD2; cdr3_aa: CASRRGLAGGHSSYNEQFF; cdr3_nt: TGCGCCAGCAGGAGGGGACTAGCGGGAGGCCATAGCTCCTACAATGAGCAGTTCTTC
clone_size: once; v_call: TRBV5-5; j_call: TRBJ1-5; d_call: TRBD1; cdr3_aa: CASSSGQGVQPQHF; cdr3_nt: TGTGCCAGCAGCTCGGGACAGGGGGTTCAGCCCCAGCATTTT
clone_size: NA; v_call: TRBV6-2/TRBV6-3; j_call: TRBJ1-1; d_call: TRBD1; cdr3_aa: CASSYPHGTGVSTEAFF; cdr3_nt: TGTGCCAGCAGTTACCCGCACGGGACAGGGGTAAGCACTGAAGCTTTCTTT
clone_size: few; v_call: TRBV28; j_call: TRBJ2-7; d_call: NA; cdr3_aa: CASSRPPGLYEQYF; cdr3_nt: TGTGCCAGCAGCCGCCCCCCAGGGTTATACGAGCAGTACTTC
clone_size: few; v_call: TRBV28; j_call: TRBJ1-2; d_call: TRBD1; cdr3_aa: CASSVPGTGGRGYGYTF; cdr3_nt: TGTGCCAGCAGTGTCCCCGGGACAGGGGGTCGGGGCTATGGCTACACCTTC
clone_size: NA; v_call: TRBV7-8; j_call: TRBJ2-7; d_call: NA; cdr3_aa: CASSLVPKTREQYF; cdr3_nt: TGTGCCAGCAGCTTAGTTCCTAAAACGCGAGAGCAGTACTTC
clone_size: NA; v_call: TRBV27; j_call: TRBJ1-2; d_call: TRBD1; cdr3_aa: CASSPGGESHGYTF; cdr3_nt: TGTGCCAGCAGTCCAGGGGGCGAGTCCCATGGCTACACCTTC
clone_size: NA; v_call: TRBV19; j_call: TRBJ2-3; d_call: TRBD1; cdr3_aa: CASSTRTGTDTQYF; cdr3_nt: TGTGCCAGTAGTACCCGGACAGGGACAGATACGCAGTATTTT
clone_size: NA; v_call: TRBV19; j_call: TRBJ1-4; d_call: TRBD1; cdr3_aa: CASSIDRDSATNEKLFF; cdr3_nt: TGTGCCAGTAGTATCGACCGGGACAGCGCAACTAATGAAAAACTGTTTTTT
clone_size: NA; v_call: TRBV7-6; j_call: TRBJ2-7; d_call: TRBD2; cdr3_aa: CASSLTAGIAGTTYEQYF; cdr3_nt: TGTGCCAGCAGTTTAACGGCGGGAATAGCGGGGACAACCTACGAGCAGTACTTC
clone_size: NA; v_call: TRBV2; j_call: TRBJ1-5; d_call: TRBD1; cdr3_aa: CASSEFPQGDLFSNQPQHF; cdr3_nt: TGTGCCAGCAGTGAATTTCCGCAGGGGGATCTCTTTAGCAATCAGCCCCAGCATTTT
clone_size: NA; v_call: TRBV2; j_call: TRBJ2-1; d_call: NA; cdr3_aa: CASSDPVKEQFF; cdr3_nt: TGTGCCAGCAGTGACCCGGTTAAGGAGCAGTTCTTC
clone_size: NA; v_call: TRBV7-9; j_call: TRBJ1-1; d_call: NA; cdr3_aa: CASIRVGQFEAFF; cdr3_nt: TGTGCCAGCATTCGAGTGGGACAATTTGAAGCTTTCTTT
clone_size: NA; v_call: TRBV7-9; j_call: TRBJ1-6; d_call: NA; cdr3_aa: CASSLDSDPHNSPLHF; cdr3_nt: TGTGCCAGCAGCTTAGACTCCGATCCCCATAATTCACCCCTCCACTTT
clone_size: once; v_call: TRBV27; j_call: TRBJ2-7; d_call: NA; cdr3_aa: CASSLGRRSYEQYF; cdr3_nt: TGTGCCAGCAGTTTGGGCAGAAGATCCTACGAGCAGTACTTC
clone_size: NA; v_call: TRBV14; j_call: TRBJ1-4; d_call: TRBD1; cdr3_aa: CASSQGLTGVEKLFF; cdr3_nt: TGTGCCAGCAGCCAAGGTCTTACAGGGGTAGAAAAACTGTTTTTT
clone_size: few; v_call: TRBV6-9; j_call: TRBJ2-5; d_call: NA; cdr3_aa: CASRRREETQYF; cdr3_nt: TGTGCCAGCAGGAGGAGGGAAGAGACCCAGTACTTC
clone_size: NA; v_call: TRBV7-3; j_call: TRBJ2-3; d_call: TRBD2; cdr3_aa: CASSSFTGGGADTQYF; cdr3_nt: TGTGCCAGCAGCTCCTTTACGGGAGGAGGGGCAGATACGCAGTATTTT
clone_size: NA; v_call: TRBV20-1; j_call: TRBJ1-2; d_call: NA; cdr3_aa: CSARQDYGYTF; cdr3_nt: TGCAGTGCTAGGCAGGACTATGGCTACACCTTC
clone_size: NA; v_call: TRBV4-3; j_call: TRBJ1-1; d_call: NA; cdr3_aa: CASSSGGPMNTEAFF; cdr3_nt: TGCGCCAGCAGTTCGGGGGGCCCCATGAACACTGAAGCTTTCTTT
clone_size: NA; v_call: TRBV7-9; j_call: TRBJ2-7; d_call: TRBD1; cdr3_aa: CASSLGTGGLFPYEQYF; cdr3_nt: TGTGCCAGCAGCTTAGGGACAGGGGGCTTATTTCCCTACGAGCAGTACTTC
clone_size: few; v_call: TRBV5-1; j_call: TRBJ1-5; d_call: TRBD1; cdr3_aa: CASSSRDRGHYSNQPQHF; cdr3_nt: TGCGCCAGCAGCTCCCGGGACAGGGGCCATTATAGCAATCAGCCCCAGCATTTT
clone_size: NA; v_call: TRBV11-2; j_call: TRBJ1-1; d_call: NA; cdr3_aa: CASSLNVRAEAFF; cdr3_nt: TGTGCCAGCAGCTTAAATGTGAGAGCTGAAGCTTTCTTT
clone_size: few; v_call: TRBV5-1; j_call: TRBJ2-3; d_call: NA; cdr3_aa: CASTRGGVGSTDTQYF; cdr3_nt: TGCGCCAGCACCCGGGGTGGGGTGGGGAGCACAGATACGCAGTATTTT
clone_size: NA; v_call: TRBV6-8; j_call: TRBJ2-1; d_call: TRBD2; cdr3_aa: CASSYSGLAYNEQFF; cdr3_nt: TGTGCCAGCAGTTACTCCGGACTAGCCTACAATGAGCAGTTCTTC
clone_size: NA; v_call: TRBV7-3; j_call: TRBJ2-3; d_call: TRBD1; cdr3_aa: CASTGQGATDTQYF; cdr3_nt: TGTGCCAGCACGGGCCAGGGGGCAACAGATACGCAGTATTTT
clone_size: few; v_call: TRBV5-1; j_call: TRBJ1-2; d_call: NA; cdr3_aa: CASSWGGPDYGYTF; cdr3_nt: TGCGCCAGCAGCTGGGGAGGTCCGGACTATGGCTACACCTTC
clone_size: few; v_call: TRBV27; j_call: TRBJ1-2; d_call: TRBD1; cdr3_aa: CADTGTGVNYGYTF; cdr3_nt: TGTGCCGATACCGGGACAGGGGTTAACTATGGCTACACCTTC